The 3 T cell receptor beta chains listed next were all sequenced from one sample in a study of blood T cell repertoires in COVID-19. This table comes from immunoSEQ multiplex PCR, and its TCRdb copy is limited to in-frame clones, with some not included. The sample lists under 150,000 clones; about 88% were seen once. The material sequenced was peripheral blood. Source of these receptors: a woman at least 80 years old with acute or convalescent COVID-19.

The chain employs TRBV5-4 and TRBJ2-5; D perhaps matches TRBD1 (5 bases). Trimming took off 4 bases at V and 7 bases at J, with 17 bases between the two ends. The V gene's germline CDR1 is SGHNT and CDR2 YYREEE (reference sequence). The length of the CDR3 is 14 residues. This chain's CDR3 is CASSLYQGVGTQYF. For the CDR3, the DNA is TGTGCCAGCAGCCTATACCAGGGTGTAGGGACCCAGTACTTC.

The chain couples TRBV6-5 to TRBJ2-7; the match to TRBD1 covers 8 bases. The length of the CDR3 is 14 residues. CDR1 is MNHEY and CDR2 is SVGAGI in the germline V gene. V was clipped by 5 bases and J by 3 bases; unmatched bases: 6. CDR3 amino acids: CASSTRTGHYEQYF. The CDR3 DNA follows: TGTGCCAGCAGTACCCGGACAGGGCACTACGAGCAGTACTTC.

The V and J genes are TRBV6-2 or TRBV6-3 and TRBJ2-7; TRBD2 agrees at 11 bases. Germline V CDR1 and CDR2: MNHEY, SVGEGT. This CDR3 has 14 residues. Trimming removed 5 bases from V and 5 bases from J; junction bases left unmatched: 5. CDR3 nucleotide sequence: TGTGCCAGCAGTGTTAGCGGGAGGGCCCACGAGCAGTACTTC. Translating gives CASSVSGRAHEQYF.